This T cell receptor (beta chain) comes out of a study of PD-L1 blockade in urothelial cancer (TCRdb year 2017). Some background on the complete study: Every patient began therapy in the mid-2010s and was given atezolizumab 1,200 mg intravenously every 3 weeks. About 90% of the roughly 29 patients were identified as males with urothelial cancer of bladder origin, and a prior smoking history was reported by 18 of 29 patients. Patients had an ECOG performance status of 0 or 1 and had received between 0 and 3 prior chemotherapy regimens. Blood samples were analyzed at two time points: 3 weeks after treatment start (second dose) and 6 weeks after treatment start. Blood samples gave a median of around 130,000 T cells and some 83,000 unique TCRs, with a median clonality of approximately 0.08. The study was an exploratory multi-omic analysis of somatic, immune and clinical correlates of response to PD-L1 blockade with atezolizumab in urothelial cancer. TCR sequencing covered pretreatment tumor samples and matched, serially collected peripheral blood taken before and after atezolizumab treatment. Durable clinical benefit was defined as a progression-free survival longer than 6 months, and TCR features were additionally tested against progression-free survival and overall survival. Whole exome sequencing and RNA sequencing of pretreatment tumors were performed alongside TCR sequencing in the same patients. Under ten patients achieved durable clinical benefit and around 19 did not. Pretreatment blood TCR-seq was available for around 29 patients, at least one posttreatment blood collection was obtained for around 25 patients, and tumor TCR-seq was available for around 25 patients. Study-level results and caveats: Improved progression-free and overall survival was associated with having pretreatment peripheral blood TCR clonality below the median. At 3 weeks after the start of treatment, tumor-associated TCR clones in peripheral blood had expanded more in patients with durable benefit (n ≈ 24, p = 0.022). Because of the small sample size (n ≈ 29) and the many exploratory analyses performed, the results are intended to be regarded as hypothesis-generating.

Comments on this clone: This receptor's antigen is unknown. Base quality data are lacking; no much larger clone is found one base away.

The time point label of this sample denotes: peripheral blood 6 weeks after treatment start. A cohort of more than 25 patients with locally advanced or metastatic urothelial carcinoma, treated at Memorial Sloan Kettering on a trial protocol, was included. Peripheral blood mononuclear cells were collected from each patient pretreatment and during treatment, giving between 1 and 8 total time points per patient. The Qiagen DNeasy Blood extraction kit was used to purify genomic DNA from total PBMCs and tumor samples. PBMCs were collected pretreatment and during treatment, and were isolated and stored as previously described. Synthetic TCR analog templates were spiked into each PCR to estimate absolute template abundance from read counts. Using the immunoSEQ assay, TCRbeta CDR3 regions were amplified from genomic DNA with bias-controlled V and J gene primers. Sequencing of rearranged TCRbeta segments was done at approximately 20X coverage. Per the authors' processing: Sequencing errors were corrected by clustering and CDR3s were annotated against IMGT to assign V, D and J genes. Downstream analyses used only productive TCRbeta rearrangements and left out out-of-frame or stop-codon sequences. Clonality was calculated as one minus the Shannon entropy normalized by the log of the number of unique productive sequences. Clones differing between time points or between blood and tumor were identified by Fisher's exact test with Benjamini-Hochberg correction at adjusted p below 0.01. As stored in TCRdb, this immuneACCESS dataset retains in-frame rearrangements with V and J assigned. A fraction of the clones does not appear; measured against another copy, unresolved V genes explain less than half of the discrepancy, and the remainder lacks a known reason. V, J and clone size reflect that table, while D and trimming were determined from the DNA. The sample yields under 85,000 clones; 85% to 95% were counted once. In total, the top ten clones hold roughly 0.8% of the sample.

Clipping removes 6 bases from V and 2 bases from J, with 4 as the unmatched junction base count. CDR1 and CDR2, looked up from the germline V gene, are ENHRY and SYGVKD. The CDR3, cysteine through phenylalanine, is 15 amino acids long. Only the CDR3 DNA is retained, 45 bases long and in frame from the first base. This chain joins TRBV10-3 to TRBJ2-3; TRBD2 lines up with 11 middle nucleotides. This clonotype was sampled from a woman of 80 years or more with urothelial cancer. Sequencing used PBMCs, obtained around atezolizumab (anti-PD-L1) treatment. The CDR3 here reads CAIRTTSGNTDTQYF. The sequenced DNA is TGTGCCATCAGAACGACTAGCGGGAACACAGATACGCAGTATTTT.